Listed here are 30 T cell receptor beta chains from one sample, sequenced in a study of cytomegalovirus exposure and HLA in healthy donors. PCR used 60 Vbeta primers and 13 Jbeta primers. Using immunoSEQ multiplex PCR, the repertoire was profiled, and TCRdb retains in-frame clones only, with some absent. This table holds about 130,000 clones, 70% to 80% found once. The material sequenced was PBMCs. The receptors shown here come from a man aged 18 to 30 in good health and CMV-seronegative.

The chain's CDR3 is CASSSRTQETQYF. The CDR3, as DNA: TGTGCCAGCAGCTCCCGGACACAAGAGACCCAGTACTTC. The rearrangement joins TRBV7-2 to TRBJ2-5, with D perhaps matching TRBD1 (5 bases). Trimming cost V 4 bases and J 2 bases, with 8 bases left between them. Germline V lookup: CDR1 SGHTA, CDR2 FQGNSA. The CDR3 totals 13 residues. Drawing the rest from reference TRBV7-2 and TRBJ2-5, the complete variable domain is GAGVSQSPSNKVTEKGKDVELRCDPISGHTALYWYRQSLGQGLEFLIYFQGNSAPDKSGLPSDRFSAERTGGSVSTLTIQRTQQEDSAVYLCASSSRTQETQYFGPGTRLLVL.

The table lists this clone with a count of one. The chain carries TRBV7-6 and TRBJ1-1; maybe TRBD1 (5 bases). The V and J ends lost 1 base and 4 bases respectively, with 13 bases between them. The CDR3 loop spans 15 amino acids. Per germline, CDR1 SGHVS and CDR2 FNYEAQ. The CDR3 sequence: CASSLEAEGSTEAFF. The DNA for the CDR3 is TGTGCCAGCAGCTTAGAGGCGGAGGGGAGCACTGAAGCTTTCTTT.

The V gene is TRBV9, the J gene TRBJ2-5; no definite D call. V lost 4 bases, J lost 2 bases, and 18 bases lay in between. The V gene's germline CDR1 is SGDLS and CDR2 YYNGEE. The CDR3 covers 16 residues. Here the CDR3 reads CASSPAQAAGQETQYF. As DNA, the CDR3 is TGTGCCAGCAGCCCCGCCCAGGCAGCAGGACAAGAGACCCAGTACTTC. The full variable domain, with the rest looked up from reference TRBV9 and TRBJ2-5, is DSGVTQTPKHLITATGQRVTLRCSPRSGDLSVYWYQQSLDQGLQFLIQYYNGEERAKGNILERFSAQQFPDLHSELNLSSLELGDSALYFCASSPAQAAGQETQYFGPGTRLLVL.

The J gene is TRBJ1-4, the V gene TRBV7-8, with 8 positions matching TRBD1. V lost 5 bases and J lost 10; bases outside the gene matches: 6. This CDR3 has 13 amino acids. The V gene's germline CDR1 is SGHVS and CDR2 FQNEAQ. The CDR3, as DNA: TGTGCCAGCAGCGACACAGGGGGGGGAAAACTGTTTTTT. Its protein is CASSDTGGGKLFF.

This chain links TRBV28 with TRBJ2-6; the D is unclear. The CDR3 is 15 amino acids. CDR1 MDHEN and CDR2 SYDVKM come from the germline V gene. Between the trimmed V and J ends, which lost 4 bases and 1 base, there was a span of 8 bases. This CDR3 reads CASSYTLSGANVLTF. The DNA of the CDR3 is TGTGCCAGCAGTTACACCCTTTCTGGGGCCAACGTCCTGACTTTC.

The V call is TRBV7-6, the J call TRBJ2-7, with a possible D match to TRBD2 (6 bases). V lost 5 bases and J 4 bases, leaving 15 bases between the germline ends. In germline, CDR1 is SGHVS, CDR2 FNYEAQ. The CDR3 covers 14 residues. The CDR3 loop reads CASSHGGIVYEQYF. Here the CDR3 DNA reads TGTGCCAGCAGCCACGGCGGGATCGTATACGAGCAGTACTTC.

This rearrangement joins TRBV28 to TRBJ2-5, with D perhaps TRBD2 (6 bases). Germline V gene sequence: CDR1 MDHEN, CDR2 SYDVKM. The V end was cut by 8 bases, the J end by 2 bases, with 12 bases between. The CDR3 has 13 residues. CDR3 in amino acids: CASYVSGQETQYF. CDR3 bases: TGTGCCAGCTACGTTAGCGGACAAGAGACCCAGTACTTC.

This chain joins TRBV21-1 and TRBJ2-7; TRBD1, the table's D call, was not compared with the DNA. TRBV21-1 is marked as a pseudogene. This CDR3 spans 15 amino acids. The chain's CDR3 is CASSITGSSAYEQYF. CDR3 sequence (DNA): TGTGCCAGCAGCATTACAGGGTCCTCAGCCTACGAGCAGTACTTC.

V gene TRBV29-1 combines with J gene TRBJ2-7, with a possible D match to TRBD1 (6 bases). V shed 5 bases and J shed 0 bases, with 11 bases lying between them. This CDR3 is 13 amino acids long. The germline V gene encodes CDR1 SQVTM and CDR2 ANQGSEA. CDR3 protein: CSVRDTGSYEQYV. CDR3 in DNA: TGCAGCGTTAGGGACACAGGCTCCTACGAGCAGTACGTC.

Only a few counts were recorded for this clone. V usage is TRBV2 and J usage is TRBJ1-4; maybe TRBD1 (6 bases). Germline CDR1 reads SNHLY; CDR2 reads FYNNEI. V shed 6 bases and J shed 8 bases, with 13 bases lying between them. The CDR3 has 13 amino acids. The CDR3 DNA reads TGTGCCAGCAGGCTTCAGGGGAAGGAAAAACTGTTTTTT. It yields the protein CASRLQGKEKLFF.

The genes are TRBV18 and TRBJ1-2; 8 nucleotides line up with TRBD1. Per the germline V gene, CDR1 is KGHSH and CDR2 is LQKENI. This CDR3 is built from 16 residues. Losses at the gene ends were 2 bases for V and 8 bases for J; bases not matched to a gene: 13. The CDR3, as DNA: TGTGCCAGCTCACCAGGGACAGGCCCCCAAACTTTAGGCTACACCTTC. Translating it yields CASSPGTGPQTLGYTF.

Details on this clone: Its ends do not fully match the called genes, so a read error is possible. The V gene is TRBV7-9, the J gene TRBJ2-6; a possible D gene is TRBD2 (6 bases). Germline CDR1 reads SEHNR; CDR2 reads FQNEAQ (reference sequence). This CDR3 has 15 amino acids. For the CDR3, the DNA is TGTTCCAGCAGCTTATCGGGGGTCGGGGCCAACGTCCTGACTTTC. Translated, it gives CSSSLSGVGANVLTF.

CDR3 region: CASRSQGTSLAKNIQYF. Here the CDR3 DNA reads TGTGCCAGCAGGTCTCAGGGCACCTCTTTAGCCAAAAACATTCAGTACTTC. The chain has TRBV11-2 and TRBJ2-4; tentatively, D is TRBD1 (5 bases). Trimming shortened V by 6 bases and J by 0 bases, and 18 bases separated the two germline ends. The germline V gene has CDR1 SGHAT and CDR2 FQNNGV. There are 17 residues in the CDR3.

This clone was seen just once. The chain recombines TRBV12-2 with TRBJ2-1; the table names TRBD2, a call not compared with the DNA. TRBV12-2 is a known pseudogene. The CDR3 spans 18 residues. CDR3 loop: CASRFGTSGSSSYNEQFF. The CDR3 coding sequence is TGTGCAAGTCGCTTTGGGACTAGCGGGTCAAGCTCCTACAATGAGCAGTTCTTC.

The chain joins TRBV7-2 to TRBJ2-5; D not resolved. V was clipped by 0 bases and J by 2 bases, with 7 bases between them. This CDR3 is 14 amino acids long. Germline V gene lookup returns CDR1 SGHTA and CDR2 FQGNSA. The CDR3 DNA reads TGTGCCAGCAGCTTAGCCCCAGGTCAAGAGACCCAGTACTTC. It translates to CASSLAPGQETQYF.

The J gene is TRBJ2-3, the V gene TRBV7-6; D is unclear. This CDR3 is built from 13 residues. CDR1 is SGHVS and CDR2 is FNYEAQ in the germline V gene. The V gene lost 4 bases and the J gene lost 0 bases, with 5 bases spanning the gap. The CDR3 reads CASSYYSTDTQYF. The DNA of the CDR3 is TGTGCCAGCAGCTACTACAGCACAGATACGCAGTATTTT.

This clone has a single count. This rearrangement joins TRBV7-6 to TRBJ2-1, with 7 bases matching TRBD2. The CDR3 runs 15 residues. With V trimmed by 4 bases and J by 0 bases, 3 bases remained unmatched. CDR1 and CDR2 (germline): SGHVS, FNYEAQ. CDR3 region: CASSSAGSSYNEQFF. CDR3 DNA: TGTGCCAGCAGCTCAGCGGGGAGCTCCTACAATGAGCAGTTCTTC.

The chain combines TRBV5-4 with TRBJ2-1; D is unresolved. V was shortened by 3 bases and J by 0 bases, with 10 bases between the two germline ends. There are 15 residues in the CDR3. Germline V gene sequence: CDR1 SGHNT, CDR2 YYREEE (reference sequence). The CDR3 DNA reads TGTGCCAGCAGCTCCTTCCGGAGCTCCTACAATGAGCAGTTCTTC. Protein: CASSSFRSSYNEQFF.

The chain joins TRBV5-5 to TRBJ2-7; D perhaps matches TRBD1 (5 bases). Germline V CDR1 and CDR2: SGHKS, YYEKEE (reference sequence). The V end was cut by 1 base, the J end by 2 bases, with 7 bases between. This CDR3 is 13 amino acids long. CDR3 sequence: CASSLTGTYEQYF. The CDR3 DNA is TGTGCCAGCAGCTTGACAGGTACCTACGAGCAGTACTTC.

This chain uses TRBV7-3 with TRBJ2-1, with 10 nucleotides matching TRBD2. J was trimmed by 0 bases and V by 5 bases; bases with no gene match: 1. There are 15 residues in the CDR3. CDR1 is SGHTA, CDR2 FQGTGA, per germline. DNA of the CDR3: TGTGCCAGCAGCCGGACTAGCGGCTCCTACAATGAGCAGTTCTTC. Its protein is CASSRTSGSYNEQFF.

This clone has only a few counts. The chain is built from TRBV30 and TRBJ1-5; TRBD1 is a possible D gene (5 bases). The CDR3 consists of 13 residues. V was trimmed by 5 bases and J by 7 bases, leaving 15 bases between them. Per germline, CDR1 GTSNPN and CDR2 SVGIG (reference sequence). CDR3 region: CAWGRGIGQPQHF. DNA of the CDR3: TGTGCCTGGGGGAGGGGAATCGGGCAGCCCCAGCATTTT. Full variable domain (rest looked up from reference TRBV30 and TRBJ1-5): SQTIHQWPATLVQPVGSPLSLECTVEGTSNPNLYWYRQAAGRGLQLLFYSVGIGQISSEVPQNLSASRPQDRQFILSSKKLLLSDSGFYLCAWGRGIGQPQHFGDGTRLSIL.

The chain is built from TRBV5-6 and TRBJ1-4; D gene ambiguous. Between the trimmed V and J ends, which lost 3 bases and 2 bases, there was a span of 14 bases. Germline CDR1 reads SGHDT; CDR2 reads YYEEEE. There are 16 residues in the CDR3. DNA for the CDR3: TGTGCCAGCAGCTCGCGGGGTAAAGGGACTAATGAAAAACTGTTTTTT. It codes for CASSSRGKGTNEKLFF.

This clone was seen just once. This rearrangement joins TRBV28 to TRBJ1-2; possibly TRBD1 for D (5 bases). Germline V gene data show CDR1 as MDHEN and CDR2 as SYDVKM. V was pared by 7 bases and J by 2 bases, with 14 bases between. The CDR3 totals 14 residues. The CDR3 DNA is TGTGCCAGCAATCAAGGAGGGGAAAACTATGGCTACACCTTC. Protein product: CASNQGGENYGYTF.

The CDR3 spells CASSRSGTGGAGGYEQYF. CDR3 DNA sequence: TGTGCCAGCAGCCGAAGCGGGACAGGGGGCGCGGGGGGGTACGAGCAGTACTTC. The chain joins TRBV7-9 to TRBJ2-7; 12 bases map to TRBD1. The V gene end was trimmed by 5 bases and the J gene end by 4 bases; junction bases not matched to a gene: 15. Germline loops: CDR1 SEHNR, CDR2 FQNEAQ (reference sequence). The CDR3 is 18 amino acids. The complete variable domain, with remaining parts taken from reference TRBV7-9 and TRBJ2-7, reads DTGVSQNPRHKITKRGQNVTFRCDPISEHNRLYWYRQTLGQGPEFLTYFQNEAQLEKSRLLSDRFSAERPKGSFSTLEIQRTEQGDSAMYLCASSRSGTGGAGGYEQYFGPGTRLTVT.

This clone was counted a few times. The chain employs TRBV28 and TRBJ2-5; D may be TRBD2 (5 bases). Judging by the DNA end, TRBJ2-7 fits better; the J call may be wrong. The CDR3 sequence is 13 residues long. The germline gives CDR1 MDHEN, CDR2 SYDVKM. The CDR3 DNA reads TGTGCCAGCAGAAGAGAGCGGTACTACGAGCAGTACTTC. Translation: CASRRERYYEQYF.

This chain links TRBV28 with TRBJ1-6; no clear D. The length of the CDR3 is 13 residues. Germline values: CDR1 MDHEN, CDR2 SYDVKM. V shed 7 bases and J shed 9 bases, with 13 bases lying between them. In nucleotides, the CDR3 is TGTGCCAGCACCGGCGGCCCCTCTTCACCCCTCCACTTT. Encoded protein: CASTGGPSSPLHF.

The genes are TRBV25-1 and TRBJ1-1, with D unresolved. Germline values: CDR1 MGHDK, CDR2 SYGVNS. V was trimmed by 3 bases and J by 4 bases, leaving 15 bases between them. CDR3 length: 15 amino acids. CDR3 loop: CASSDSAVRSTEAFF. The CDR3 region has the DNA TGTGCCAGCAGTGACAGTGCGGTTAGGAGCACTGAAGCTTTCTTT. The variable domain in full, with the rest retrieved from reference TRBV25-1 and TRBJ1-1, is EADIYQTPRYLVIGTGKKITLECSQTMGHDKMYWYQQDPGMELHLIHYSYGVNSTEKGDLSSESTVSRIRTEHFPLTLESARPSHTSQYLCASSDSAVRSTEAFFGQGTRLTVV.

This clone was seen ten or more times. V is TRBV4-2 and J is TRBJ1-1; D is possibly TRBD1 (5 bases). V lost 0 bases and J lost 1, with 12 bases in between. This CDR3 is built from 16 residues. Germline lookup yields CDR1 LGHNA and CDR2 YNFKEQ. This chain's CDR3 is CASSQDAGRGNTEAFF. The CDR3 nucleotides are TGTGCCAGCAGCCAAGATGCAGGGAGGGGGAACACTGAAGCTTTCTTT.

The rearrangement joins TRBV5-6 to TRBJ2-3; 10 bases map to TRBD2. This CDR3 spans 18 amino acids. Trimming took 2 bases from V and 2 from J; bases not matched to a gene: 11. CDR1 is SGHDT and CDR2 is YYEEEE in the germline V gene. CDR3 amino acids: CASSFRTSGNLDTDTQYF. CDR3 coding DNA: TGTGCCAGCAGCTTCCGGACTAGCGGAAATCTTGACACAGATACGCAGTATTTT. The entire variable domain, with the rest obtained from reference TRBV5-6 and TRBJ2-3, is as follows: DAGVTQSPTHLIKTRGQQVTLRCSPKSGHDTVSWYQQALGQGPQFIFQYYEEEERQRGNFPDRFSGHQFPNYSSELNVNALLLGDSALYLCASSFRTSGNLDTDTQYFGPGTRLTVL.

This clone turned up a few times. The V gene is TRBV18, the J gene TRBJ1-2, with TRBD1 as a possible D gene (5 bases). Trimming cost V 2 bases and J 6 bases, with 13 bases left between them. The CDR3 covers 14 residues. Germline CDR1 is KGHSH and CDR2 is LQKENI. The CDR3 nucleotides are TGTGCCAGCTCACCAACTCCAGGGTGGAATGGCTACACCTTC. As protein: CASSPTPGWNGYTF.